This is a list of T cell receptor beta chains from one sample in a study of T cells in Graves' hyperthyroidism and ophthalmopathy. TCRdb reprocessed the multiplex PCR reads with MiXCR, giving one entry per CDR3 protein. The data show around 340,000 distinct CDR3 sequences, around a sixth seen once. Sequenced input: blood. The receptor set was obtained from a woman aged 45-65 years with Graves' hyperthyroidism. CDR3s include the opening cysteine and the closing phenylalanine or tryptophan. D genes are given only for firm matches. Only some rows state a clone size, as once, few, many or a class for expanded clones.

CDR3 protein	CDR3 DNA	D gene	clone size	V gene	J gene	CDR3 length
CASSEAKTSQGETQYF	TGTGCCAGCAGTGAAGCGAAGACCTCCCAGGGCGAGACCCAGTACTTC	-	many	TRBV6-1	TRBJ2-5	16
CSARKNEQFF	TGCAGTGCTAGAAAGAATGAGCAGTTCTTC	-	few	TRBV20-1	TRBJ2-1	10
CAAGQGLGYTF	TGCGCCGCGGGACAGGGGTTAGGCTACACCTTC	TRBD1	-	TRBV12-3/TRBV12-4	TRBJ1-2	11
CASSYSRGNTEAFF	TGTGCCAGCAGTTACTCAAGGGGGAACACTGAAGCTTTCTTT	-	-	TRBV6-2/TRBV6-3	TRBJ1-1	14
CSARDVGLEQFF	TGCAGTGCTAGAGATGTGGGACTCGAGCAGTTCTTC	-	-	TRBV20-1	TRBJ2-1	12
CSARDRSSYNSPLHF	TGCAGTGCGAGGGACAGAAGCTCCTATAATTCACCCCTCCACTTT	TRBD1	-	TRBV20-1	TRBJ1-6	15
CASSLRWQETQYF	TGTGCCAGCAGCTTAAGATGGCAGGAGACCCAGTACTTC	-	many	TRBV11-3	TRBJ2-5	13
CASSESKRLVNEQFF	TGCGCCAGCAGTGAGTCCAAGAGGCTAGTCAATGAGCAGTTCTTC	-	-	TRBV10-1	TRBJ2-1	15
CASSPGGQGTEAFF	TGTGCCAGCTCACCAGGGGGCCAGGGCACTGAAGCTTTCTTT	-	many	TRBV18	TRBJ1-1	14
CASTSGGQGAGTQYF	TGTGCCAGCACGAGCGGGGGACAGGGAGCGGGGACCCAGTACTTC	-	-	TRBV6-1	TRBJ2-5	15
CASSPPGAEQFF	TGTGCCAGCAGTCCTCCAGGGGCTGAGCAGTTCTTC	-	many	TRBV11-3	TRBJ2-1	12
CASSRKYAGRFGETQYF	TGTGCCAGCAGCCGAAAGTATGCGGGGAGGTTCGGGGAGACCCAGTACTTC	-	few	TRBV3-1	TRBJ2-5	17
CSVDGDRVTVGTDTQYF	TGCAGCGTTGATGGGGACAGGGTTACCGTTGGCACAGATACGCAGTATTTT	TRBD1	many	TRBV29-1	TRBJ2-3	17
CASSPGRGGLAGYEQYF	TGTGCCAGCAGCCCCGGAAGGGGGGGACTCGCGGGCTACGAGCAGTACTTC	-	-	TRBV7-6	TRBJ2-7	17
CASSPWAGGNQPQHF	TGTGCCAGCAGCCCCTGGGCAGGAGGCAATCAGCCCCAGCATTTT	-	many	TRBV28	TRBJ1-5	15
CSATHTDSYGYTF	TGCAGTGCTACTCATACGGATAGCTATGGCTACACCTTC	-	few	TRBV20-1	TRBJ1-2	13
CASSTISGGHYNEQFF	TGTGCCAGTAGTACTATAAGCGGGGGGCATTACAATGAGCAGTTCTTC	TRBD2	-	TRBV19	TRBJ2-1	16
CASTPRGQGRTSGSTDTQYF	TGTGCCAGCACCCCCCGCGGGCAGGGGAGGACTAGCGGGAGCACAGATACGCAGTATTTT	TRBD2	-	TRBV11-2	TRBJ2-3	20
CASSEVRGNTEAFF	TGTGCCAGCAGTGAAGTCAGGGGGAACACTGAAGCTTTCTTT	-	many	TRBV6-1	TRBJ1-1	14
CASSVNPGLAGKQFF	TGTGCCAGCAGCGTCAATCCGGGACTAGCGGGAAAGCAGTTCTTC	TRBD2	-	TRBV11-2	TRBJ2-1	15
CASMRPSGANTGELFF	TGTGCCAGCATGCGCCCTAGCGGTGCGAACACCGGGGAGCTGTTTTTT	TRBD2	many	TRBV2	TRBJ2-2	16
CASSLPLPSTDTQYF	TGTGCCAGCAGTCTACCACTACCAAGCACAGATACGCAGTATTTT	-	many	TRBV12-3/TRBV12-4	TRBJ2-3	15
CASSPDRGAGELFF	TGTGCCAGCAGTCCGGACAGGGGTGCCGGGGAGCTGTTTTTT	TRBD1	few	TRBV12-3/TRBV12-4	TRBJ2-2	14
CSAGLAGSTGELFF	TGCAGTGCAGGACTAGCGGGGAGCACCGGGGAGCTGTTTTTT	TRBD2	-	TRBV20-1	TRBJ2-2	14
CASSLARGLCYNEQYF	TGTGCCAGCAGCTTAGCGCGGGGCCTCTGCTACAATGAGCAGTACTTC	-	-	TRBV11-2	TRBJ2-7	16
CASSPLAGGGENEQFF	TGCGCCAGCAGCCCCCTAGCGGGGGGGGGGGAAAATGAGCAGTTCTTC	TRBD2	many	TRBV5-1	TRBJ2-1	16
CASRTSGSDEQFF	TGTGCCAGCAGGACTAGCGGGAGTGATGAGCAGTTCTTC	TRBD2	many	TRBV27	TRBJ2-1	13
CAISTGVGGNQPQHF	TGTGCCATCAGCACAGGGGTCGGGGGCAATCAGCCCCAGCATTTT	TRBD1	-	TRBV10-3	TRBJ1-5	15
CASSSGLAGVGFEQYF	TGTGCCAGCAGTTCGGGACTAGCGGGAGTTGGCTTCGAGCAGTACTTC	TRBD2	many	TRBV6-1	TRBJ2-7	16
CASSLAATYEQYF	TGTGCCAGCAGCTTGGCGGCGACCTACGAGCAGTACTTC	-	few	TRBV5-6	TRBJ2-7	13
CSVVGTQGTEAFF	TGCAGCGTTGTGGGCACCCAGGGAACTGAAGCTTTCTTT	-	-	TRBV29-1	TRBJ1-1	13
CASSPGVGTQYF	TGTGCCAGCAGTCCGGGGGTAGGGACCCAGTACTTC	-	-	TRBV12-3/TRBV12-4	TRBJ2-5	12
CASSWKTGTGDPGELFF	TGTGCCAGCAGTTGGAAAACCGGGACAGGGGACCCCGGGGAGCTGTTTTTT	TRBD1	few	TRBV27	TRBJ2-2	17
CASSSSGPYEQYF	TGTGCCAGCAGCTCCTCAGGCCCCTACGAGCAGTACTTC	-	many	TRBV11-2	TRBJ2-7	13
CASSPLRGLSTDTQYF	TGTGCCAGCAGCCCCCTCAGGGGCCTTAGCACAGATACGCAGTATTTT	-	-	TRBV3-1	TRBJ2-3	16
CSVRNRIVQRSTDTQYF	TGCAGTGTTAGAAACAGGATCGTCCAAAGATCTACAGATACGCAGTATTTT	-	few	TRBV20-1	TRBJ2-3	17
CASSLLIRDSTEAFF	TGTGCCAGCTCACTCTTAATTCGGGACAGCACTGAAGCTTTCTTT	TRBD1	many	TRBV18	TRBJ1-1	15
CASSSGGRTEASF	TGTGCCAGCAGCTCCGGAGGACGTACTGAAGCTTCCTTT	-	-	TRBV7-9	TRBJ1-1	13
CASSYVGEADESGANVLTF	TGTGCCAGCAGTTACGTAGGTGAGGCGGATGAATCTGGGGCCAACGTCCTGACTTTC	-	-	TRBV6-6	TRBJ2-6	19
CATSDAGSLTDTQYF	TGTGCCACCAGTGACGCGGGGTCCCTCACAGATACGCAGTATTTT	-	many	TRBV24-1	TRBJ2-3	15
CASSLVGIQETQYF	TGTGCTAGCAGCTTAGTAGGGATACAAGAGACCCAGTACTTC	-	few	TRBV7-7	TRBJ2-5	14
CASSTPGQGPSNEKLFF	TGTGCCAGCAGTACCCCGGGACAGGGGCCCTCTAATGAAAAACTGTTTTTT	TRBD1	-	TRBV12-3/TRBV12-4	TRBJ1-4	17
CASSSTFGQGAPDTQYF	TGTGCCAGCAGTTCCACCTTCGGACAGGGGGCCCCAGATACGCAGTATTTT	TRBD1	-	TRBV6-2/TRBV6-3	TRBJ2-3	17
CASSQSIGTGREKLFF	TGTGCCAGCAGCCAATCGATTGGGACAGGGCGTGAAAAACTGTTTTTT	TRBD1	many	TRBV16	TRBJ1-4	16
CASSPSLAQETQYF	TGCGCCAGCAGCCCCTCCTTGGCCCAAGAGACCCAGTACTTC	-	-	TRBV4-1	TRBJ2-5	14
CASSRGGGLAQDEQFF	TGTGCCAGCAGCCGCGGGGGCGGACTAGCGCAGGATGAGCAGTTCTTC	TRBD2	many	TRBV7-9	TRBJ2-1	16
CAISAGSGRPNANTGELFF	TGTGCCATCAGTGCCGGGAGCGGGAGGCCTAACGCGAACACCGGGGAGCTGTTTTTT	TRBD2	-	TRBV10-3	TRBJ2-2	19
CASSTGGGNEQYF	TGTGCCAGCTCTACGGGAGGGGGAAACGAGCAGTACTTC	TRBD2	-	TRBV12-3/TRBV12-4	TRBJ2-7	13
CASSTLPRAGANNEQFF	TGTGCCAGTAGTACCCTTCCTCGGGCGGGGGCCAACAATGAGCAGTTCTTC	-	-	TRBV19	TRBJ2-1	17
CSARGQNNEKLFF	TGCAGTGCTAGAGGACAGAATAATGAAAAACTGTTTTTT	-	-	TRBV20-1	TRBJ1-4	13
CSARDGGRGSYEQYF	TGCAGTGCTAGAGATGGGGGACGGGGTTCCTACGAGCAGTACTTC	-	-	TRBV20-1	TRBJ2-7	15
CASDTGGNTEAFF	TGTGCCAGCGACACAGGGGGTAACACTGAAGCTTTCTTT	TRBD1	many	TRBV7-9	TRBJ1-1	13
CASSPIGLALKQDTQYF	TGTGCCAGCAGCCCCATCGGACTAGCTCTTAAACAAGATACGCAGTATTTT	TRBD2	-	TRBV12-3/TRBV12-4	TRBJ2-3	17
CASSQEGQDPVTF	TGTGCCAGCAGCCAAGAGGGACAGGACCCGGTCACCTTC	TRBD1	many	TRBV3-1	TRBJ1-2	13
CASSRTSPDTQYF	TGTGCCAGCAGCCGGACTAGCCCAGATACGCAGTATTTT	TRBD2	-	TRBV11-3	TRBJ2-3	13
CSAKPDYEQYF	TGCAGTGCCAAGCCGGACTACGAGCAGTACTTC	-	-	TRBV20-1	TRBJ2-7	11
CASSFRDDTDTQYF	TGTGCCAGCAGCTTTAGAGACGACACAGATACGCAGTATTTT	-	few	TRBV7-2	TRBJ2-3	14
CASSLGIRNEQFF	TGTGCCAGCAGCTTAGGGATTCGAAATGAGCAGTTCTTC	-	few	TRBV5-4	TRBJ2-1	13
CSARDISGQKPYNEQFF	TGCAGTGCTAGAGATATTTCAGGACAGAAGCCCTACAATGAGCAGTTCTTC	-	many	TRBV20-1	TRBJ2-1	17